The clone carrying this T cell receptor (beta chain) was recorded only once. This record comes from a study of CD8 T cells in Susac syndrome. cDNA came from roughly 0.5 to 1 ug RNA primed by random hexamers. TCRdb reprocessed the immunoSEQ multiplex PCR reads via MiXCR and lists one record per CDR3 protein. The sample holds 130,000 or so distinct CDR3 sequences, 85% to 95% seen once. CDR3 length equals 13 residues. Trimming pared 3 bases from V and 5 bases from J, leaving 11 bases between. The V gene's germline CDR1 is LNHNV and CDR2 YYDKDF (reference sequence). CD8+ and CD4+ blood T cells underwent TCR beta sequencing. Negative magnetic isolation gave CD8+ and CD4+ cells; FACS enriched CD8+ TEMRA.

Sequencing used CD4+ T cells from PBMCs. The source of this sequence is a human donor with multiple sclerosis. This chain joins TRBV15 and TRBJ2-7; D gene uncertain. CDR3 loop: CATSSPPRNEQYF. CDR3 DNA sequence: TGTGCCACCAGCAGCCCCCCCCGGAACGAGCAGTACTTC.